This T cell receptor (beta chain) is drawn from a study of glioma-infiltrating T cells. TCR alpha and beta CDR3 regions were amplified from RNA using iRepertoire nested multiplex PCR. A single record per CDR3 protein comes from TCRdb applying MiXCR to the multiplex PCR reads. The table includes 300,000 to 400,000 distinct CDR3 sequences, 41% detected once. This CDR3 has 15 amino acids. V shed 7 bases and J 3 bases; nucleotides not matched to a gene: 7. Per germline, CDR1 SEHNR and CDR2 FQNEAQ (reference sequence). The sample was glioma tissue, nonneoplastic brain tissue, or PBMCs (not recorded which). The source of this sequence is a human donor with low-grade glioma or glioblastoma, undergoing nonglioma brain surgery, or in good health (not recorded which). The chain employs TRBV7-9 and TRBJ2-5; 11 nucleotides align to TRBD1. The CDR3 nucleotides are TGTGCCAGCAATACCCGGGACAGGGGGGAAGAGACCCAGTACTTC. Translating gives CASNTRDRGEETQYF.